A single sample is the source of the 8 T cell receptor beta chains below, sequenced in a study of vaccination and CD4 T cells after COVID-19. Stated treatment: 10-day PBMC culture with coronavirus spike peptide pools or control peptides (ViraFEST assay). Once obtained from cultured CD4+ T cells, the DNA was sequenced using the Oncomine TCR Beta short-read assay. TCRdb processed the PCR reads anew with MiXCR; each CDR3 protein has one entry. The sample shows about 15,000 distinct CDR3 sequences, less than 70% of them seen only once. These receptors' targets are unknown. This specimen consisted of CD4+ T cells from blood, cultured in vitro, obtained before SARS-CoV-2 vaccination. The source is a human donor who had recovered from COVID-19.

This sequence joins TRBV7-9 and TRBJ2-7; D may be TRBD1 (8 bases). This CDR3 has 15 amino acids. Trimming took 6 bases from V and 5 from J, leaving 20 bases between them. Germline V CDR1 and CDR2: SEHNR, FQNEAQ (reference sequence). CDR3 in amino acids: CASSPGGQGADEQYF. CDR3 sequence (DNA): TGTGCCAGCAGTCCCGGGGGGCAGGGGGCCGACGAGCAGTACTTC.

This clonotype appeared a few times. This chain joins TRBV20-1 and TRBJ2-2; D is possibly TRBD1 or TRBD2 (5 bases each). The CDR3 extends over 15 amino acids. Trimming stripped 6 bases from V and 6 bases from J, with 20 bases between. Germline CDR1 DFQATT, CDR2 SNEGSKA (reference sequence). The CDR3 reads CSARWTGHRSGELFF. The CDR3 DNA follows: TGCAGTGCGCGATGGACGGGGCACCGGTCCGGGGAGCTGTTTTTT.

The CDR3 DNA reads as TGTGCCAGCAGCTCCCAGGGGGTCCCATTTAACTATGGCTACACCTTC. This sequence encodes CASSSQGVPFNYGYTF. The chain recombines TRBV7-2 with TRBJ1-2, with 7 nucleotides matching TRBD1. There are 16 residues in the CDR3. J lost 1 base, V lost 4 bases, and 9 bases had no gene match. From germline, CDR1 is SGHTA and CDR2 FQGNSA.

The chain joins TRBV27 to TRBJ2-5; 11 nucleotides align to TRBD2. Trimming took 2 bases from V and 5 from J; bases not matched to a gene: 10. There are 17 residues in the CDR3. Germline CDR1 MNHEY, CDR2 SMNVEV (reference sequence). The CDR3 sequence is CASSLTASGRLGETQYF. CDR3 DNA: TGTGCCAGCAGTTTAACGGCTAGCGGGAGGTTGGGGGAGACCCAGTACTTC.

This sequence joins TRBV3-1 and TRBJ2-7, with D uncertain. Per the germline V gene, CDR1 is LGHDT and CDR2 is YNNKEL (reference sequence). This CDR3 spans 10 amino acids. V was trimmed by 4 bases and J by 4 bases, leaving 2 bases between them. The CDR3 bases are TGTGCCAGCAGCCCTTACGAGCAGTACTTC. Its translation: CASSPYEQYF.

The chain has TRBV20-1 and TRBJ1-1; 8 bases align to TRBD1. Per the germline V gene, CDR1 is DFQATT and CDR2 is SNEGSKA (reference sequence). The CDR3 length is 13 residues. V dropped 8 bases and J dropped 2; count of bases not matched to a gene: 7. CDR3 in DNA: TGCAGTCCCGGACAGGGCAGCAACACTGAAGCTTTCTTT. Its protein product is CSPGQGSNTEAFF.

This chain connects TRBV12-3 or TRBV12-4 to TRBJ1-1; maybe TRBD1 (5 bases). The CDR3 has 15 amino acids. V lost 1 base and J lost 1, with 10 bases in between. Here the CDR3 DNA reads TGTGCCAGCAGTTTAGAACACAGGAAGAACACTGAAGCTTTCTTT. Its translation: CASSLEHRKNTEAFF.

The sample holds one count of this clonotype. The V and J genes are TRBV20-1 and TRBJ2-1, with TRBD2 identical over 7 bases. This CDR3 has 10 amino acids. The V segment lost 7 bases and the J segment 7 bases; nucleotides outside the gene matches: 1. Per germline, CDR1 DFQATT and CDR2 SNEGSKA (reference sequence). CDR3 bases: TGCAGTGGGGGGGGGAATGAGCAGTTCTTC. As protein: CSGGGNEQFF.